Listed here are 23 T cell receptor beta chains from one sample, sequenced in a study of blood T cell repertoires in COVID-19. Here immunoSEQ multiplex PCR was the method, and the copy in TCRdb shows in-frame clones only, minus some. The profile shows tens of thousands of clones, around 90% of them singletons. Sequencing used peripheral blood. The receptors originated from a human donor in a cohort sampled during active COVID-19.

The chain carries TRBV4-2 and TRBJ1-2; D ambiguous. Trimming pared 0 bases from V and 0 bases from J, leaving 14 bases between. This CDR3 has 17 amino acids. Per germline, CDR1 LGHNA and CDR2 YNFKEQ. CDR3 sequence: CASSQDPDGLANYGYTF. The CDR3 region has the DNA TGTGCCAGCAGCCAAGACCCGGACGGACTAGCTAACTATGGCTACACCTTC.

This chain links TRBV5-1 with TRBJ1-2; D is undetermined. The CDR3 extends over 14 amino acids. Between the trimmed V and J ends, which lost 0 bases and 4 bases, there was a span of 10 bases. CDR1 and CDR2 (germline): SGHRS, YFSETQ. The CDR3 nucleotides read TGCGCCAGCAGCTTGGCCGAGGAGGGCTATGGCTACACCTTC. This codes for CASSLAEEGYGYTF.

This clone has just one count. The chain is built from TRBV15 and TRBJ1-6; a possible D gene is TRBD1 (6 bases). Germline lookup yields CDR1 LNHNV and CDR2 YYDKDF (reference sequence). Trimming pared 5 bases from V and 10 bases from J, leaving 18 bases between. This CDR3 spans 15 amino acids. The CDR3 nucleotides are TGTGCCACCAGCGGAGTCTGGGAGGGGGGGTCACCCCTCCACTTT. Residues: CATSGVWEGGSPLHF.

CDR3 amino acids: CASSLGTVFYEQYF. CDR3 bases: TGCGCCAGCAGCTTGGGGACAGTTTTCTACGAGCAGTACTTC. V and J are TRBV5-1 and TRBJ2-7, with D tentatively TRBD1 (6 bases). Trimming left V 0 bases short and J 3 bases short, with 10 bases between. Germline V gene sequence: CDR1 SGHRS, CDR2 YFSETQ. The CDR3 covers 14 residues. Drawing the rest from reference TRBV5-1 and TRBJ2-7, the complete variable domain is KAGVTQTPRYLIKTRGQQVTLSCSPISGHRSVSWYQQTPGQGLQFLFEYFSETQRNKGNFPGRFSGRQFSNSRSEMNVSTLELGDSALYLCASSLGTVFYEQYFGPGTRLTVT.

The chain uses TRBV7-8 and TRBJ1-1; 8 nucleotides agree with TRBD1. Germline V CDR1 and CDR2: SGHVS, FQNEAQ. V dropped 0 bases and J dropped 3; count of bases not matched to a gene: 6. The CDR3 length is 16 residues. Written as DNA, the CDR3 is TGTGCCAGCAGCTTAGCGTCCCAGGGGGCGGACACTGAAGCTTTCTTT. Residues: CASSLASQGADTEAFF.

This clone turned up a few times. The chain carries TRBV11-2 and TRBJ2-7; 9 bases are shared with TRBD1. CDR1 and CDR2 from the germline V gene are SGHAT and FQNNGV. The V gene end was trimmed by 0 bases and the J gene end by 3 bases; junction bases not matched to a gene: 3. This CDR3 spans 15 amino acids. This CDR3 is CASSLETGGLYEQYF. The CDR3 DNA is TGTGCCAGCAGCTTAGAGACAGGGGGTCTCTACGAGCAGTACTTC.

This chain uses TRBV18 with TRBJ1-4, with D possibly being TRBD1 (6 bases). V lost 0 bases to trimming and J lost 7 bases, with 9 bases between them. The CDR3 has 14 residues. Per germline, CDR1 KGHSH and CDR2 LQKENI. CDR3 amino acids: CASSPPQGTEKLFF. The CDR3 DNA reads as TGTGCCAGCTCACCACCGCAGGGGACTGAAAAACTGTTTTTT.

The rearrangement links TRBV7-6 to TRBJ2-7, with 8 bases matching TRBD1. With V trimmed by 5 bases and J by 0 bases, 3 bases remained unmatched. Germline CDR1 and CDR2: SGHVS and FNYEAQ. The CDR3 is 14 residues long. The CDR3 DNA reads TGTGCCAGCAGCCCGACAGGGGTCTCCTACGAGCAGTACTTC. Translated, it gives CASSPTGVSYEQYF.

J is TRBJ1-6 and V is TRBV5-6; possibly TRBD1 for D (6 bases). V was trimmed by 4 bases and J by 10 bases, leaving 18 bases between them. CDR3 length: 15 residues. CDR1 SGHDT and CDR2 YYEEEE come from the germline V gene. CDR3 coding DNA: TGTGCCAGCAGCCCGACTACAGGGCCGGGGTCACCCCTCCACTTT. It encodes CASSPTTGPGSPLHF.

The V and J genes are TRBV9 and TRBJ1-2; 7 bases are a match to TRBD1. Germline V gene sequence: CDR1 SGDLS, CDR2 YYNGEE. The CDR3 consists of 15 residues. Unmatched junction bases numbered 6, after V lost 0 bases and J lost 4 bases. CDR3 nucleotides: TGTGCCAGCAGCGTAGGGCCAGGGGGAAGCTATGGCTACACCTTC. Translating it yields CASSVGPGGSYGYTF.

V is TRBV11-2 and J is TRBJ2-7; 8 nucleotides agree with TRBD2. The CDR3 length is 18 residues. J was trimmed by 7 bases and V by 1 base; bases with no gene match: 18. Per the germline V gene, CDR1 is SGHAT and CDR2 is FQNNGV. The CDR3 loop is CASSLVRGGAPWGGEQYF. In DNA, the CDR3 is TGTGCCAGCAGCTTAGTTCGGGGGGGCGCCCCCTGGGGTGGTGAGCAGTACTTC. Combining the CDR3 with reference TRBV11-2 and TRBJ2-7 gives the whole variable domain EAGVAQSPRYKIIEKRQSVAFWCNPISGHATLYWYQQILGQGPKLLIQFQNNGVVDDSQLPKDRFSAERLKGVDSTLKIQPAKLEDSAVYLCASSLVRGGAPWGGEQYFGPGTRLTVT.

The rearrangement uses TRBV11-2 and TRBJ1-2; tentatively, D is TRBD1 (6 bases). Germline values: CDR1 SGHAT, CDR2 FQNNGV. The V and J ends lost 4 bases and 3 bases respectively, with 15 bases between them. The CDR3 runs 15 residues. This CDR3 reads CASSSSTGQDYGYTF. The CDR3 nucleotides are TGTGCCAGCAGCTCCAGTACAGGGCAGGACTATGGCTACACCTTC. Combining the CDR3 with reference TRBV11-2 and TRBJ1-2 gives the whole variable domain EAGVAQSPRYKIIEKRQSVAFWCNPISGHATLYWYQQILGQGPKLLIQFQNNGVVDDSQLPKDRFSAERLKGVDSTLKIQPAKLEDSAVYLCASSSSTGQDYGYTFGSGTRLTVV.

This chain connects TRBV29-1 to TRBJ1-2; D is ambiguous. The length of the CDR3 is 11 residues. CDR1 SQVTM and CDR2 ANQGSEA come from the germline V gene. Trimming pared 6 bases from V and 2 bases from J, leaving 7 bases between. The CDR3 here is CSVAKNYGYTF. CDR3 nucleotide sequence: TGCAGCGTGGCAAAGAACTATGGCTACACCTTC.

The genes are TRBV27 and TRBJ2-7; the match to TRBD1 covers 12 bases. With 3 bases clipped from V and 4 bases from J, the junction kept 4 bases outside the gene matches. Per the germline V gene, CDR1 is MNHEY and CDR2 is SMNVEV (reference sequence). The CDR3 sequence is 15 residues long. Written as DNA, the CDR3 is TGTGCCAGCAGTTTTGGGACAGGGGGCGTTTACGAGCAGTACTTC. Translated: CASSFGTGGVYEQYF.

V and J are TRBV6-6 and TRBJ1-1; no reliable D call. Trimming shortened V by 1 base and J by 0 bases, and 6 bases separated the two germline ends. This CDR3 is 14 amino acids long. Germline loops: CDR1 MNHNY, CDR2 SVGAGI (reference sequence). The CDR3 DNA reads TGTGCCAGCAGTTACTTGCAGTTGAACACTGAAGCTTTCTTT. This sequence encodes CASSYLQLNTEAFF.

V and J are TRBV9 and TRBJ2-7; 8 nucleotides agree with TRBD2. CDR1 and CDR2 (germline): SGDLS, YYNGEE. Trimming at V came to 0 bases and at J to 1 base, leaving 6 bases not matched to a gene. The CDR3 contains 16 residues. Written as DNA, the CDR3 is TGTGCCAGCAGCGTAGGAGGTAGCGGGGAGTCCTACGAGCAGTACTTC. Translating it yields CASSVGGSGESYEQYF.

CDR3 coding DNA: TGCGCCAGCAGTATCACCCCGGACAGGGACGCTGGAAACACCATATATTTT. It specifies CASSITPDRDAGNTIYF. V gene TRBV5-1 combines with J gene TRBJ1-3; 8 positions agree with TRBD1. V was clipped by 5 bases and J by 2 bases; unmatched bases: 12. Germline CDR1 SGHRS, CDR2 YFSETQ. The CDR3 contains 17 residues.

V and J are TRBV29-1 and TRBJ1-1; D gene unclear. The CDR3 runs to 13 residues. Germline values: CDR1 SQVTM, CDR2 ANQGSEA. The CDR3 is CCCRLAPNTEAFF. CDR3 in DNA: TGCTGCTGTAGGTTAGCCCCCAACACTGAAGCTTTCTTT.

A single count supports this clone. The genes are TRBV5-4 and TRBJ2-7; 9 bases map to TRBD1. This CDR3 spans 15 amino acids. CDR1 SGHNT and CDR2 YYREEE come from the germline V gene (reference sequence). V gave up 4 bases and J gave up 4 bases; unmatched junction bases: 9. The CDR3 DNA is TGTGCCAGCAGCCATCCGGGACAGGGACCGTACGAGCAGTACTTC. Protein: CASSHPGQGPYEQYF.

The V gene is TRBV6-5, the J gene TRBJ2-7; D is perhaps TRBD2 (7 bases). V dropped 5 bases and J dropped 4 bases, with 15 bases sitting between them. The CDR3 runs to 14 residues. Looked up from germline, CDR1 is MNHEY and CDR2 is SVGAGI. The CDR3 DNA sequence: TGTGCCAGCAGTCCGGGGAGGGGGGCTTACGAGCAGTACTTC. The encoded protein is CASSPGRGAYEQYF.

This chain joins TRBV3-1 (or the pseudogene TRBV3-2) and TRBJ2-5; 7 bases are shared with TRBD2. The CDR3 totals 14 residues. Germline loops: CDR1 LGHDT, CDR2 YNNKEL (reference sequence). Losses at the gene ends were 1 base for V and 5 bases for J; bases not matched to a gene: 4. The chain's CDR3 is CASSQVTSLETQYF. The CDR3 bases are TGTGCCAGCAGCCAAGTGACTAGCCTGGAGACCCAGTACTTC.

The chain uses TRBV7-2 and TRBJ1-2; 10 bases map to TRBD1. This CDR3 contains 15 residues. The V gene end was trimmed by 4 bases and the J gene end by 8 bases; junction bases not matched to a gene: 10. Germline lookup yields CDR1 SGHTA and CDR2 FQGNSA. The CDR3 coding sequence is TGTGCCAGCAGCTCGACAGGGGGCAGGGGAGGCGGCTACACCTTC. Translation: CASSSTGGRGGGYTF.

The J gene is TRBJ1-5, the V gene TRBV4-3; D gene uncertain. Germline loops: CDR1 LGHNA, CDR2 YSLEER. V dropped 0 bases and J dropped 6 bases, with 24 bases sitting between them. The CDR3 is 19 residues long. Here the CDR3 DNA reads TGCGCCAGCAGCCAAGATTTATTCTCCATTTCGCTTGGCGGTCAGCCCCAGCATTTT. Amino acid sequence: CASSQDLFSISLGGQPQHF.